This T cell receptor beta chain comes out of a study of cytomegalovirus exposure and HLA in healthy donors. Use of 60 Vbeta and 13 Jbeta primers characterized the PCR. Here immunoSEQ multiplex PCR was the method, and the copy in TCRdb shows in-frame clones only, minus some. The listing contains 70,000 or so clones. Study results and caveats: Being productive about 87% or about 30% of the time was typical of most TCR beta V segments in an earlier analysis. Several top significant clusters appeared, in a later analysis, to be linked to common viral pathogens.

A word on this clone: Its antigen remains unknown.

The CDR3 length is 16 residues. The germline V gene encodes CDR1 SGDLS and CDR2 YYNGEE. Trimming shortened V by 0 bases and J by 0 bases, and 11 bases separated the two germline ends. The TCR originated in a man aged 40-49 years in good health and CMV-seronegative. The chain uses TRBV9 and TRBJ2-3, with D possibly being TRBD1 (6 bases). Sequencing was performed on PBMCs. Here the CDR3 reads CASSVEGVFSTDTQYF. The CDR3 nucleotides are TGTGCCAGCAGCGTAGAGGGGGTCTTTAGCACAGATACGCAGTATTTT.